Many counts were recorded for the clone carrying this TCR beta chain. These data belong to a study of tumor and adjacent non-tumor tissue in lung cancer. Across the whole study: Samples averaged around 4 million productive TCRbeta reads each.

The library came from three nested PCR rounds adapted from ARM-PCR protocols. TCRdb analysed the multiplex PCR reads with MiXCR anew, one entry per CDR3 protein. The repertoire consists of approximately 100,000 distinct CDR3 sequences, with over 55% occurring once and the leading ten covering 15% to 20%. Trimming left V 1 base short and J 3 bases short, with 7 bases between. The germline gives CDR1 MGHRA, CDR2 YSYEKL. The CDR3 totals 13 residues. This sample's RNA came from whole unsorted tissue. More than 3 cm separated this lung sample from the edge of the tumor. This TCR came from a man in his thirties or forties with non-small cell lung cancer. Sequences were obtained from distant non-tumor lung tissue. The rearrangement links TRBV4-1 to TRBJ2-7; D unresolved. Written as DNA, the CDR3 is TGCGCCAGCAGCCAAGGAGCTGGCTACGAGCAGTACTTC. It encodes CASSQGAGYEQYF.